This TCR beta chain derives from a study of circulating tumor DNA in untreated peripheral T-cell lymphoma. Before treatment, baseline tumor tissue was collected for sequencing. General study results and limits: Tumor-specific clonotypes were found in roughly 80% of patients.

Method: immunoSEQ multiplex PCR; TCRdb's copy keeps in-frame clones and lacks some. This table has 9,500 to 13,000 clones, around 74% appearing once. CDR1 and CDR2 (germline): LNHDA, SQIVND (reference sequence). V was clipped by 5 bases and J by 5 bases, with 12 bases between them. The CDR3 covers 13 residues. To note about this clone: The antigen is unknown.

J is TRBJ1-2 and V is TRBV19; a possible D gene is TRBD1 (5 bases). The source material was tumor tissue. The source is a human donor with peripheral T-cell lymphoma. As DNA, the CDR3 is TGTGCCAGTAGTGTCGGGAGGGGATATGGCTACACCTTC. It translates to CASSVGRGYGYTF.